These 17 T cell receptor beta chains were sequenced from one sample in a study of OX40 agonist ivuxolimab in advanced cancers. Repertoires were generated with immunoSEQ multiplex PCR, while TCRdb's copy carries only in-frame clones and drops some. The sample shows 60,000 to 100,000 clones, 84% of them seen only once. The sample was CD4+ or CD8+ T cells sorted from blood, taken in a trial of the OX40 agonist ivuxolimab. The source is an adult with an advanced solid tumor such as melanoma, head and neck, liver or kidney cancer.

This chain uses TRBV9 with TRBJ2-2; D call uncertain. The CDR3 length is 13 residues. The V gene lost 2 bases and the J gene lost 6 bases, with 8 bases spanning the gap. Looked up from germline, CDR1 is SGDLS and CDR2 is YYNGEE. Here the CDR3 reads CASSVTVPGELFF. CDR3 nucleotides: TGTGCCAGCAGCGTTACAGTCCCCGGGGAGCTGTTTTTT.

V usage is TRBV30 and J usage is TRBJ1-2; D is uncertain. CDR1 is GTSNPN, CDR2 SVGIG, per germline (reference sequence). The CDR3 has 13 amino acids. V lost 0 bases and J 12 bases, leaving 17 bases between the germline ends. CDR3 amino acids: CAWSVPVSSEDTF. In DNA, the CDR3 is TGTGCCTGGAGTGTTCCGGTGTCTTCGGAGGACACCTTC. Looking up the rest from reference TRBV30 and TRBJ1-2 gives the full variable domain: SQTIHQWPATLVQPVGSPLSLECTVEGTSNPNLYWYRQAAGRGLQLLFYSVGIGQISSEVPQNLSASRPQDRQFILSSKKLLLSDSGFYLCAWSVPVSSEDTFGSGTRLTVV.

The rearrangement joins TRBV28 to TRBJ2-5; TRBD1 or TRBD2 may be the D gene (5 bases each). This CDR3 is built from 11 residues. V lost 5 bases and J lost 7, with 8 bases in between. Germline V gene sequence: CDR1 MDHEN, CDR2 SYDVKM. CDR3 nucleotides: TGTGCCAGCAGTGTTGGGGGGACCCAGTACTTC. Protein product: CASSVGGTQYF.

This clone showed up just a few times. The chain has TRBV7-2 and TRBJ2-7, with 10 bases lining up with TRBD1. Germline V gene lookup returns CDR1 SGHTA and CDR2 FQGNSA. This CDR3 spans 14 amino acids. V lost 3 bases and J lost 2; bases outside the gene matches: 1. Here the CDR3 DNA reads TGTGCCAGCAGCTTTGGGACAGGGGCCTACGAGCAGTACTTC. Translated, it gives CASSFGTGAYEQYF.

This clone was seen only once. The chain couples TRBV6-5 to TRBJ2-3, with 7 bases lining up with TRBD1. The V and J ends lost 8 bases and 2 bases, in that order; junction bases with no gene match: 10. Germline V gene data show CDR1 as MNHEY and CDR2 as SVGAGI. This CDR3 has 15 residues. The CDR3 DNA sequence: TGTGCCAGCTCCTACCGGGACAGCTACACAGATACGCAGTATTTT. This encodes CASSYRDSYTDTQYF.

A single count supports this clone. The V and J genes are TRBV12-5 and TRBJ2-5, with D tentatively TRBD1 (5 bases). V lost 0 bases to trimming and J lost 7 bases, with 18 bases between them. Germline V gene sequence: CDR1 LGHNT, CDR2 FRNRAP. CDR3 length: 16 residues. CDR3 sequence (DNA): TGTGCTAGTGGTTTGGTAGTAACAGGCCTCCTAGGGACCCAGTACTTC. Protein: CASGLVVTGLLGTQYF.

The rearrangement uses TRBV5-1 and TRBJ1-6; tentatively, D is TRBD1 (6 bases). V shed 4 bases and J shed 0 bases, with 14 bases lying between them. The germline V gene encodes CDR1 SGHRS and CDR2 YFSETQ. This CDR3 comprises 17 residues. The CDR3 reads CASSTGQPGSYNSPLHF. The CDR3 coding sequence is TGCGCCAGCAGCACCGGACAGCCCGGCTCCTATAATTCACCCCTCCACTTT.

The rearrangement joins TRBV5-4 to TRBJ2-2; D may be TRBD1 (5 bases). Germline V gene data show CDR1 as SGHNT and CDR2 as YYREEE (reference sequence). V was cut by 1 base and J by 4 bases, with 8 bases left in between. The CDR3 has 14 amino acids. Here the CDR3 DNA reads TGTGCCAGCAGCTTGCCAGGGTCCACCGGGGAGCTGTTTTTT. This translates into CASSLPGSTGELFF.

This clone was observed a single time. The V call is TRBV7-2, the J call TRBJ2-1; 7 positions agree with TRBD1. V lost 5 bases and J lost 6; bases outside the gene matches: 10. The germline gives CDR1 SGHTA, CDR2 FQGNSA. This CDR3 has 15 amino acids. The CDR3 sequence: CASSLDRVWGNEQFF. In DNA, the CDR3 is TGTGCCAGCAGCCTTGACAGGGTCTGGGGCAATGAGCAGTTCTTC.

The chain couples TRBV7-9 to TRBJ1-4; D gene uncertain. Germline loops: CDR1 SEHNR, CDR2 FQNEAQ (reference sequence). The CDR3 has 15 amino acids. Trimming left V 2 bases short and J 6 bases short, with 13 bases between. CDR3: CASSLTRTRDEKLFF. CDR3 DNA sequence: TGTGCCAGCAGCTTAACGAGGACGAGAGATGAAAAACTGTTTTTT.

As concerns this clone: This CDR3 is also generated by other DNA sequences in the sample. This chain links TRBV6-1 with TRBJ1-5, with no clear D. The CDR3 covers 12 residues. V dropped 2 bases and J dropped 6 bases, with 5 bases sitting between them. Germline lookup yields CDR1 MNHNS and CDR2 SASEGT. The CDR3 is CASSERSQPQHF. CDR3 coding DNA: TGTGCCAGCAGTGAACGAAGTCAGCCCCAGCATTTT.

This clone has only one observation. The DNA of the CDR3 is TGTGCCAGCAGCGTAGAACCCACGGTTCGAGAGCAGTACTTC. Protein product: CASSVEPTVREQYF. V gene TRBV9 combines with J gene TRBJ2-7; no firm D call. CDR1 and CDR2 (germline): SGDLS, YYNGEE. The CDR3 consists of 14 residues. The V gene lost 0 bases and the J gene lost 7 bases, with 14 bases spanning the gap.

This clone was observed once. The rearrangement joins TRBV28 to TRBJ2-7; D perhaps matches TRBD1 (5 bases). The CDR3 has 14 residues. V gave up 3 bases and J gave up 7 bases, with 16 bases separating them. Germline CDR1 and CDR2: MDHEN and SYDVKM. CDR3 amino acids: CASSLPQEYVEQYF. CDR3 nucleotide sequence: TGTGCCAGCAGTTTGCCACAGGAGTACGTGGAGCAGTACTTC.

The CDR3 DNA is TGCAGCGTTCTAGCGAACACCGGGGAGCTGTTTTTT. Its protein product is CSVLANTGELFF. The chain recombines TRBV29-1 with TRBJ2-2, with no clear D. Germline CDR1 and CDR2: SQVTM and ANQGSEA. Trimming shortened V by 5 bases and J by 0 bases, and 4 bases separated the two germline ends. The CDR3 length is 12 residues.

V is TRBV7-2 and J is TRBJ1-3; D might be TRBD1 (6 bases). Germline V lookup: CDR1 SGHTA, CDR2 FQGNSA. CDR3 length equals 15 residues. V dropped 5 bases and J dropped 3 bases, with 14 bases sitting between them. The CDR3 reads CASSQWAGDGNTIYF. CDR3 coding DNA: TGTGCCAGCAGCCAGTGGGCAGGGGATGGAAACACCATATATTTT.

The CDR3 loop is CASSRAGTYEQYF. CDR3 nucleotides: TGCGCCAGCAGCCGAGCGGGAACCTACGAGCAGTACTTC. The V gene is TRBV4-3, the J gene TRBJ2-7, with TRBD2 matching over 7 bases. Germline V gene data show CDR1 as LGHNA and CDR2 as YSLEER. The V and J ends lost 4 bases and 2 bases, in that order; junction bases with no gene match: 2. The CDR3 contains 13 residues.

The J gene is TRBJ2-7, the V gene TRBV9; 12 nucleotides line up with TRBD2. The germline V gene encodes CDR1 SGDLS and CDR2 YYNGEE. The CDR3 runs 15 residues. Losses at the gene ends were 4 bases for V and 2 bases for J; bases not matched to a gene: 4. In nucleotides, the CDR3 is TGTGCCAGCAGCCCTACTAGCGGGGGGACCTACGAGCAGTACTTC. Its translation is CASSPTSGGTYEQYF.